This T cell receptor beta chain was found in a study of T cells after yellow fever vaccination. The CDR3 spans 18 residues. V lost 4 bases and J lost 0, with 17 bases in between. Germline CDR1 is SGHRS and CDR2 is YFSETQ. TCRdb redid the calling of the 5' RACE reads with MiXCR, one entry per CDR3 protein. The table records some 300,000 distinct CDR3 sequences, about 8.3% of them present only once. The TCR was taken from a man aged 18 to 30 who received the YFV17D yellow fever vaccine. The genes are TRBV5-1 and TRBJ2-6; D possibly corresponds to TRBD1 (6 bases). Sample: PBMCs, taken about 41 days after the first yellow fever vaccination. The CDR3 region has the DNA TGCGCCAGCAGCCATCCCGGGACACTTATCTCTGGGGCCAACGTCCTGACTTTC. Protein product: CASSHPGTLISGANVLTF.